The sample holds one count of the clone carrying this TCR beta chain. Its antigen remains unidentified. The method was immunoSEQ multiplex PCR; TCRdb's version includes in-frame clones alone and lacks a portion of them. This table holds about 50,000 clones, roughly 84% found once. Time point here: week 35, safety follow-up. Alongside topical imiquimod, each dose of vaccine comprised 300 ug of mutant IDH1 20-mer peptide. Weeks 1, 3, 5, 7, 11, 15, 19 and 23 were when patients received their eight vaccinations. The data derive from a study of a mutant IDH1 vaccine in newly diagnosed glioma. Trimming took 0 bases from V and 3 from J; bases not matched to a gene: 1. The CDR3 has 14 residues. The germline V gene has CDR1 SGHVS and CDR2 FQNEAQ.

J is TRBJ2-7 and V is TRBV7-8; TRBD1 agrees at 8 bases. The specimen was PBMCs, collected from a glioma patient whose treatment included an IDH1 peptide vaccine. This TCR derives from a woman between 18 and 29 years old with glioma. CDR3 protein: CASSLATGVYEQYF. CDR3 DNA sequence: TGTGCCAGCAGCTTAGCGACAGGGGTCTACGAGCAGTACTTC. Looking up the rest from reference TRBV7-8 and TRBJ2-7 gives the full variable domain: GAGVSQSPRYKVAKRGQDVALRCDPISGHVSLFWYQQALGQGPEFLTYFQNEAQLDKSGLPSDRFFAERPEGSVSTLKIQRTQQEDSAVYLCASSLATGVYEQYFGPGTRLTVT.